This T cell receptor beta chain was found in a study of T cell changes during pregnancy in multiple sclerosis. The length of the CDR3 is 14 residues. Germline V gene lookup returns CDR1 LGHNA and CDR2 YSLEER. The V gene end was trimmed by 0 bases and the J gene end by 10 bases; junction bases not matched to a gene: 5. The repertoire was sequenced with immunoSEQ multiplex PCR; TCRdb's copy has only in-frame clones and lacks some. The data hold around 34,000 clones, with 90% observed a single time. Here the sequenced sample was CD8+ T cells from peripheral blood mononuclear cells, taken before pregnancy. This chain links TRBV4-3 with TRBJ2-1, with 8 bases matching TRBD2. The receptor was derived from a female donor with multiple sclerosis, enrolled in a pregnancy study. CDR3 nucleotide sequence: TGCGCCAGCAGCCAAGATGGGACTAGTTACGAGCAGTTCTTC. Protein product: CASSQDGTSYEQFF.